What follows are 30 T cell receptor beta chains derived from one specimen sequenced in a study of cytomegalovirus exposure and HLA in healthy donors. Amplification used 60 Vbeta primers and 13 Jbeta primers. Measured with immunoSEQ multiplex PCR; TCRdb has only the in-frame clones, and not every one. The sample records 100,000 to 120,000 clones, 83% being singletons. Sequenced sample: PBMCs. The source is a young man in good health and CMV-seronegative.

In nucleotides, the CDR3 is TGTGCCAGCAGCTCCTTCAGCGGGAATCGGGACAATGAGCAGTTCTTC. Its translation: CASSSFSGNRDNEQFF. The chain carries TRBV11-2 and TRBJ2-1; 7 positions match TRBD2. V was pared by 4 bases and J by 5 bases, with 11 bases of the junction left unmatched. Germline-derived CDR1 and CDR2 are SGHAT and FQNNGV. This CDR3 has 16 amino acids.

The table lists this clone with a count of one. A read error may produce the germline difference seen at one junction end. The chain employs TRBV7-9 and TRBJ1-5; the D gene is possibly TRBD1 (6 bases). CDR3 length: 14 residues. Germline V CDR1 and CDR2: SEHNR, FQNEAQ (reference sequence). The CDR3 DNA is TGTTCCAGCAGCTTAGGGGGGGGTGGTCAGCCCCAGCATTTT. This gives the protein CSSSLGGGGQPQHF.

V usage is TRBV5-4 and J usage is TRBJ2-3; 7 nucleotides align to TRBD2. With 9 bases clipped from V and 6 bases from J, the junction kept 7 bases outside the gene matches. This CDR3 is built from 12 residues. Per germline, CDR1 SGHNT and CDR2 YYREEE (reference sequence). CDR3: CATWGGTDTQYF. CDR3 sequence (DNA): TGTGCCACCTGGGGGGGGACGGATACGCAGTATTTT.

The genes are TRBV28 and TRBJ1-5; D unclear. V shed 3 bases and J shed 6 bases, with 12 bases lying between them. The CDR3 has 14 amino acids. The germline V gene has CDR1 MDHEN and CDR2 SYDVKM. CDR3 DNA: TGTGCCAGCAGTTTGAGCGGGATGGGTCAGCCCCAGCATTTT. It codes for CASSLSGMGQPQHF.

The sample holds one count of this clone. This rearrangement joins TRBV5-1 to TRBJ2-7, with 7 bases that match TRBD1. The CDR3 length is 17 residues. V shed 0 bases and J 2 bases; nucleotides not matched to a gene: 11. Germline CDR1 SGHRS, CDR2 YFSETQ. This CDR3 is CASSLGTGELPPYEQYF. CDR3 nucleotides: TGCGCCAGCAGCTTGGGGACAGGCGAACTCCCCCCCTACGAGCAGTACTTC.

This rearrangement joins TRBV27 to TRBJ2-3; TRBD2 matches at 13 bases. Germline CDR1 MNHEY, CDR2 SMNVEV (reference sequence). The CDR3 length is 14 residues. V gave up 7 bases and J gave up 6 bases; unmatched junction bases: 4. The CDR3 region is CASNQLAGGDTQYF. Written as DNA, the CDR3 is TGTGCCAGCAACCAACTAGCGGGGGGGGATACGCAGTATTTT.

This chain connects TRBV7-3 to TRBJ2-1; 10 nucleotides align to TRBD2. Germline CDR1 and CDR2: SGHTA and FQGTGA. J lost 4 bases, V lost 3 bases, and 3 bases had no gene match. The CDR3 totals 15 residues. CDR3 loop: CASSFGLAAYNEQFF. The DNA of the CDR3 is TGTGCCAGCAGCTTTGGACTAGCGGCATACAATGAGCAGTTCTTC. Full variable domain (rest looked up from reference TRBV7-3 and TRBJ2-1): GAGVSQTPSNKVTEKGKYVELRCDPISGHTALYWYRQSLGQGPEFLIYFQGTGAADDSGLPNDRFFAVRPEGSVSTLKIQRTERGDSAVYLCASSFGLAAYNEQFFGPGTRLTVL.

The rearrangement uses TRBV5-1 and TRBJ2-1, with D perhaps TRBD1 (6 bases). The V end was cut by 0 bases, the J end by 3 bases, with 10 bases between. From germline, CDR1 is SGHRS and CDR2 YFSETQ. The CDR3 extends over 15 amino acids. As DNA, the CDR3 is TGCGCCAGCAGCTTGGCGGCAGGGGTCTACAATGAGCAGTTCTTC. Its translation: CASSLAAGVYNEQFF.

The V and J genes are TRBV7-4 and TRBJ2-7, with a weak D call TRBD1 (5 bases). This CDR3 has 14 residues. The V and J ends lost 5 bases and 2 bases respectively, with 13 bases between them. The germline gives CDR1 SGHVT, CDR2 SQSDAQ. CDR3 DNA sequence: TGTGCCAGCAGCATAGACAGCATCCCCTACGAGCAGTACTTC. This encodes CASSIDSIPYEQYF.

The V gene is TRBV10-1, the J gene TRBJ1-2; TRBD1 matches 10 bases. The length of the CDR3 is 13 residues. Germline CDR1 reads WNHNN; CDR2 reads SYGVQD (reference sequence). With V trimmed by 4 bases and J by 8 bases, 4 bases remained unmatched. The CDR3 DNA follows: TGCGCCAGCAGTGGTGGACAGGGGGAAGGCTACACCTTC. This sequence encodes CASSGGQGEGYTF.

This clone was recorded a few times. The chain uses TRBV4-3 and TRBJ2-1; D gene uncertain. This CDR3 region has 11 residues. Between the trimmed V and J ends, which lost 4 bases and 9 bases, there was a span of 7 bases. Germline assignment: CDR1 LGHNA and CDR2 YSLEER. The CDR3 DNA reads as TGCGCCAGCAGCCCCCTAGGTGAGCAGTTCTTC. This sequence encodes CASSPLGEQFF.

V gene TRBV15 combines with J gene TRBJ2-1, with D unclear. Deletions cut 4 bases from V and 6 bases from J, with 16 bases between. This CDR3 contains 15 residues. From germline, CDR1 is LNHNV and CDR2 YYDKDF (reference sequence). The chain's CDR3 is CATSKEVGRLNEQFF. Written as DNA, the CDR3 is TGTGCCACCAGCAAAGAGGTCGGCAGACTCAATGAGCAGTTCTTC.

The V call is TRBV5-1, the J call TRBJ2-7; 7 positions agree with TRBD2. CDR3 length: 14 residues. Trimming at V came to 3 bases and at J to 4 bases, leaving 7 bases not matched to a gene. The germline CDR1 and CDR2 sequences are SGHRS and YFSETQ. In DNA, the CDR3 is TGCGCCAGCAGCTCCGGGGGACTATCGTACGAGCAGTACTTC. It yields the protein CASSSGGLSYEQYF.

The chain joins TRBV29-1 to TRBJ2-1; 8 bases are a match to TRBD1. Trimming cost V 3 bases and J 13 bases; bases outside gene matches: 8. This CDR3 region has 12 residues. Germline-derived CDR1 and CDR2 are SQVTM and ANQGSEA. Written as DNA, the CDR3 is TGCAGCGTTGAGCCACCGGGACAGGCACAGTTCTTC. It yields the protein CSVEPPGQAQFF.

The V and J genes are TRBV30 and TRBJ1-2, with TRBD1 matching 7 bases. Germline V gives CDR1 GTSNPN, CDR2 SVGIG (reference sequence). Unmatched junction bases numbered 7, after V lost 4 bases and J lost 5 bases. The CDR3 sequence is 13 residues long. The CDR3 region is CAWTPATGYGYTF. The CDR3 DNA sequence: TGTGCCTGGACCCCCGCGACAGGGTATGGCTACACCTTC.

CDR3 loop: CASSPTPGQIYEQYF. The CDR3, as DNA: TGTGCCAGCAGCCCAACTCCGGGACAGATATACGAGCAGTACTTC. The chain has TRBV6-5 and TRBJ2-7; TRBD1 matches 7 bases. V lost 6 bases to trimming and J lost 4 bases; unmatched junction nucleotides: 12. The CDR3 has 15 residues. Germline loops: CDR1 MNHEY, CDR2 SVGAGI.

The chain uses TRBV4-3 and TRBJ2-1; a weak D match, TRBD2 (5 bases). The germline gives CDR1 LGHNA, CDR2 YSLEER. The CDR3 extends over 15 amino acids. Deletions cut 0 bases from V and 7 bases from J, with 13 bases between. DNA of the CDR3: TGCGCCAGCAGCCAAGAGGGAGTTGCCTCGAATGAGCAGTTCTTC. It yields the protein CASSQEGVASNEQFF.

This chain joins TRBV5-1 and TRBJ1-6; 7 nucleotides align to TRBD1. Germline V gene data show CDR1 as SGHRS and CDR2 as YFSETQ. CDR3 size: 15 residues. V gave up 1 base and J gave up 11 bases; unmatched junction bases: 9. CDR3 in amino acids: CASSLRQGFSAPLHF. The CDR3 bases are TGCGCCAGCAGCTTGCGACAGGGTTTCTCGGCACCCCTCCACTTT.

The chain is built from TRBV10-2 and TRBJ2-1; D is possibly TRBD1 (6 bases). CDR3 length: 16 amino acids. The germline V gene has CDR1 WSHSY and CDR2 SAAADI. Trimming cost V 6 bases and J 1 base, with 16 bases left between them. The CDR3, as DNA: TGCGCCAGCAGACCCAAGGGGGAGAGGTCCTACAATGAGCAGTTCTTC. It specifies CASRPKGERSYNEQFF.

The CDR3 loop reads CASSSGGGLSGANVLTF. The CDR3 DNA is TGTGCCAGCAGCTCCGGGGGAGGGCTATCTGGGGCCAACGTCCTGACTTTC. The V call is TRBV7-9, the J call TRBJ2-6; TRBD2 matches 7 bases. J gave up 1 base and V 4 bases, and 7 bases lay outside the gene matches. This CDR3 contains 17 residues. CDR1 is SEHNR, CDR2 FQNEAQ, per germline (reference sequence).

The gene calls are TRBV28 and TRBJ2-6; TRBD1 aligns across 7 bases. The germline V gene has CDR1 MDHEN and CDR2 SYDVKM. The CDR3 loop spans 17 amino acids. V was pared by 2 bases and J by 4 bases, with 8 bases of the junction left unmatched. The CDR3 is CASSLGPQGPGANVLTF. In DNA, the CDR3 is TGTGCCAGCAGTTTAGGTCCACAGGGGCCCGGGGCCAACGTCCTGACTTTC.

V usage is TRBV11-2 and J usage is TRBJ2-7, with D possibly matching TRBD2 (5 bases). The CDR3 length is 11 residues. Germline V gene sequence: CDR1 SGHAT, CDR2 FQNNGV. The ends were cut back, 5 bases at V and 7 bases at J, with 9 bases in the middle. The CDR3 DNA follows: TGTGCCAGCAGCGGGAGTTGGGAGCAGTACTTC. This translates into CASSGSWEQYF. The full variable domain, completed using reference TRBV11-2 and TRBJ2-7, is EAGVAQSPRYKIIEKRQSVAFWCNPISGHATLYWYQQILGQGPKLLIQFQNNGVVDDSQLPKDRFSAERLKGVDSTLKIQPAKLEDSAVYLCASSGSWEQYFGPGTRLTVT.

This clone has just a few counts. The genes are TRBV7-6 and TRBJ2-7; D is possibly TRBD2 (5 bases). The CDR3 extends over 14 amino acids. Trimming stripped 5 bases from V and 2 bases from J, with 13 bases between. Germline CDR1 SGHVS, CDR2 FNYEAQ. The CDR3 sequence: CASSPWESTYEQYF. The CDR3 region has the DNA TGTGCCAGCAGCCCGTGGGAGAGCACCTACGAGCAGTACTTC.

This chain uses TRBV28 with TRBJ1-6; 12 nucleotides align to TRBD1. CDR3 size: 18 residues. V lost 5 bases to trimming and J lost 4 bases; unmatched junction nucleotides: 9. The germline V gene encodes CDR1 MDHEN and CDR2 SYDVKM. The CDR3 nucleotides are TGTGCCAGCAGTGGTCCGGGACAGGGGGCTTCTTATAATTCACCCCTCCACTTT. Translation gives CASSGPGQGASYNSPLHF.

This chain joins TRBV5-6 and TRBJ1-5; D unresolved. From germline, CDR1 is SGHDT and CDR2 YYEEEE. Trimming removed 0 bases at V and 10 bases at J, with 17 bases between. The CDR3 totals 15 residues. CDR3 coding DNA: TGTGCCAGCAGCTTGGGGGAGGAGGGCGGTCAACCCCAGCATTTT. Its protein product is CASSLGEEGGQPQHF.

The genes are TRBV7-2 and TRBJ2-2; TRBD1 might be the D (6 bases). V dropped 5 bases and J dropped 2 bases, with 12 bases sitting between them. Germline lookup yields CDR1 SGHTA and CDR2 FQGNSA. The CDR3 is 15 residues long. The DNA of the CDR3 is TGTGCCAGCAGCAAAAAGACAGGAAACACCGGGGAGCTGTTTTTT. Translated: CASSKKTGNTGELFF.

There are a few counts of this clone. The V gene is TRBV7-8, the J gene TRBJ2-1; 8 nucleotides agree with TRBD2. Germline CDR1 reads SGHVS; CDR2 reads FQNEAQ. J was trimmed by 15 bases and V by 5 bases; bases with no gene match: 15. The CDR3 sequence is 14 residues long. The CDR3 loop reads CASSPLATGGPGFF. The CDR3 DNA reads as TGTGCCAGCAGCCCCCTAGCTACGGGAGGGCCGGGGTTCTTC.

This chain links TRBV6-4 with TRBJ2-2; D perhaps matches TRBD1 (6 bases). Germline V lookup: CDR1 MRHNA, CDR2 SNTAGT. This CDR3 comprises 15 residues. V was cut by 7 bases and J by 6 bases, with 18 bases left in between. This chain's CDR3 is CASTIAGARPGELFF. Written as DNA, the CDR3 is TGTGCCAGCACTATTGCAGGGGCTCGGCCCGGGGAGCTGTTTTTT.

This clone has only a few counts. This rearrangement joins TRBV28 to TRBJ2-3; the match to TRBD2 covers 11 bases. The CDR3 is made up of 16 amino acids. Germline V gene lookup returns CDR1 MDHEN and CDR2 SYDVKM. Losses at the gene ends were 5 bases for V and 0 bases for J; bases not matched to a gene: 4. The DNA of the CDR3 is TGTGCCAGCAGTGGGTGGACTAGCGGGAGCACAGATACGCAGTATTTT. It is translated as CASSGWTSGSTDTQYF.

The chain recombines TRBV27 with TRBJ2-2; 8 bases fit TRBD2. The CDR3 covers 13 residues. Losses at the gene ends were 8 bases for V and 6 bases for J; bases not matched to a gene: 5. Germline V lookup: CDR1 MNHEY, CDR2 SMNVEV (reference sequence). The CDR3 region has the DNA TGTGCCAGCGGCGTCGGGGGGGCCGGGGAGCTGTTTTTT. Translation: CASGVGGAGELFF.